This section outlines one T cell receptor beta chain sequence together with its context. This sample was included in a study of cytomegalovirus exposure and HLA in healthy donors. The PCR had 60 Vbeta and 13 Jbeta primers. The table came from immunoSEQ multiplex PCR; TCRdb's copy has only in-frame clones and leaves some out. The sample lists some 99,000 clones; 65% to 90% were seen once. Germline V gives CDR1 LNHDA, CDR2 SQIVND (reference sequence). The CDR3 has 14 amino acids. Trimming stripped 5 bases from V and 6 bases from J, with 14 bases between. Material: PBMCs. The chain combines TRBV19 with TRBJ1-5; D is unresolved. This TCR came from a woman in her 30s in good health and CMV-seronegative. The CDR3 DNA follows: TGTGCCAGTAGTTGGGGAGCAGACGGTCAGCCCCAGCATTTT. It encodes CASSWGADGQPQHF.